Shown below are 9 T cell receptor beta chains from a single sample sequenced in a study of shared clonotypes between healthy human individuals. This table comes from immunoSEQ multiplex PCR, and its TCRdb copy is limited to in-frame clones, with some not included. Among under 80,000 clones listed, over 55% were seen once. Material: memory CD8+ T cells sorted from blood. Stated subset: CD45RO+ cells pooled with CCR7-negative TemRA cells. These receptors all stem from a man aged 25-40 years in good health.

Only one count was recorded for this clone. The chain uses TRBV20-1 and TRBJ2-1; D gene unclear. The CDR3 is 11 amino acids. CDR1 DFQATT and CDR2 SNEGSKA come from the germline V gene (reference sequence). The V end was cut by 1 base, the J end by 10 bases, with 8 bases between. The CDR3 is CSARVTYEQFF. The CDR3 coding sequence is TGCAGTGCTAGAGTGACTTACGAGCAGTTCTTC.

The V call is TRBV7-8, the J call TRBJ1-5, with TRBD1 matching 7 bases. Germline loops: CDR1 SGHVS, CDR2 FQNEAQ. V trimming: 6 bases; J trimming: 0 bases; junction bases outside the gene matches: 8. The CDR3 has 16 residues. The CDR3 spells CASSRTGEGSNQPQHF. The CDR3, as DNA: TGTGCCAGCAGTAGAACAGGGGAAGGTAGCAATCAGCCCCAGCATTTT.

This clone was detected only once. The chain is built from TRBV6-5 and TRBJ2-1; maybe TRBD1 (6 bases). CDR3 length: 14 residues. V gave up 1 base and J gave up 4 bases, with 8 bases separating them. In germline, CDR1 is MNHEY, CDR2 SVGAGI. The CDR3 DNA is TGTGCCAGCAGTTACTATCAGGGGTACAATGAGCAGTTCTTC. It translates to CASSYYQGYNEQFF.

The sample holds one count of this clone. The sample carries other DNA sequences with the same CDR3. The J gene is TRBJ2-7, the V gene TRBV9; D might be TRBD1 (6 bases). V was clipped by 0 bases and J by 4 bases, with 11 bases between them. The CDR3 is 14 residues long. In germline, CDR1 is SGDLS, CDR2 YYNGEE. The CDR3 sequence is CASSVGGQGYEQYF. The DNA for the CDR3 is TGTGCCAGCAGCGTAGGGGGGCAGGGATACGAGCAGTACTTC.

Remarks on this clone: The same CDR3 can be traced to other DNA sequences in this sample. The V and J genes are TRBV19 and TRBJ2-1; 7 bases are shared with TRBD1. This CDR3 is 15 amino acids long. CDR1 is LNHDA, CDR2 SQIVND, per germline (reference sequence). Trimming at V came to 3 bases and at J to 2 bases, leaving 4 bases not matched to a gene. Written as DNA, the CDR3 is TGTGCCAGTAGTATCTGGGACAGCCCCTACAATGAGCAGTTCTTC. Translating gives CASSIWDSPYNEQFF.

This clone was seen only a few times. The chain uses TRBV28 and TRBJ2-7, with D possibly matching TRBD2 (5 bases). CDR1 is MDHEN and CDR2 is SYDVKM in the germline V gene. Trimming took 10 bases from V and 0 from J, leaving 13 bases between them. The CDR3 sequence is 13 residues long. The CDR3 region is CATHEGSSYEQYF. The CDR3 DNA reads TGTGCCACTCACGAAGGGAGCTCCTACGAGCAGTACTTC.

The rearrangement joins TRBV7-2 to TRBJ2-7; TRBD2 agrees at 7 bases. J lost 5 bases, V lost 8 bases, and 15 bases had no gene match. CDR3 size: 15 residues. Germline CDR1 SGHTA, CDR2 FQGNSA. The CDR3 protein is CASPPPARLAHEQYF. The CDR3 nucleotides are TGTGCCAGCCCCCCTCCTGCGAGACTAGCCCACGAGCAGTACTTC.

In this sample, this clone turned up once. The chain couples TRBV10-3 to TRBJ2-7, with 10 bases identical to TRBD1. Germline CDR1 is ENHRY and CDR2 is SYGVKD. CDR3 length: 15 residues. V was pared by 6 bases and J by 5 bases, with 10 bases of the junction left unmatched. Here the CDR3 DNA reads TGTGCCATCAGCTCCCCGGGACAGGGGACCCACGAGCAGTACTTC. As protein: CAISSPGQGTHEQYF.

To note about this clone: Given a far larger clone just one base away, this is likely a sequencing read error. Other DNA sequences in this sample translate to the same CDR3. The chain employs TRBV10-2 and TRBJ2-7; D unclear. The CDR3 spans 13 residues. CDR1 is WSHSY and CDR2 is SAAADI in the germline V gene. The CDR3 nucleotides are TGCGCTAGCAGTGAGTTTAGCAGCTACGAGCAGTACTTC. It is translated as CASSEFSSYEQYF.